This T cell receptor (beta chain) stems from a study of blood T cells in healthy people across ages. The length of the CDR3 is 12 residues. The V gene lost 8 bases and the J gene lost 2 bases, with 8 bases spanning the gap. Total RNA extracted from each sample amounted to at least 6 micrograms. The authors ran a second PCR of roughly 6 to 12 cycles using a sample-barcoded 5' primer and a J-beta primer mix. MiXCR was run by TCRdb on the 5' RACE reads, yielding one entry per CDR3 protein. This repertoire shows roughly 730,000 distinct CDR3 sequences, just over 55% found once; its top ten account for roughly 25%.

The origin of this receptor is a man aged 40-55 years in good health. The V and J genes are TRBV12-3 or TRBV12-4 and TRBJ2-3, with D perhaps TRBD1 or TRBD2 (5 bases each). Sequenced: blood. The CDR3 nucleotides are TGTGCCAGCGGGGACCTCACAGATACGCAGTATTTT. Its translation is CASGDLTDTQYF.